Below, 31 T cell receptor beta chains from the same sample are listed, as sequenced in a study of T-cell memory formation after mild COVID-19. Using its own MiXCR run on the 5' RACE reads, TCRdb lists one record per CDR3 protein. The sample contains approximately 580,000 distinct CDR3 sequences, roughly 22% of which appear only once. The sample comprised PBMCs or a T cell subset sorted from them (not recorded which). The receptors were sampled from an adult woman who had mild COVID-19 (a few samples of this study predate the infection). Cell type and time point are not known.

The chain joins TRBV18 to TRBJ2-3; D is tentatively TRBD1 or TRBD2 (5 bases each). V gave up 2 bases and J gave up 4 bases, with 13 bases separating them. Germline loops: CDR1 KGHSH, CDR2 LQKENI. The CDR3 has 15 amino acids. CDR3: CASSPEYGGADTQYF. In DNA form, the CDR3 reads TGTGCCAGCTCACCAGAGTATGGGGGAGCAGATACGCAGTATTTT.

This clonotype was recorded a few times. V gene TRBV7-9 combines with J gene TRBJ2-3, with D perhaps assigned TRBD1 or TRBD2 (5 bases each). V dropped 5 bases and J dropped 3 bases, with 9 bases sitting between them. This CDR3 comprises 13 residues. Germline CDR1 reads SEHNR; CDR2 reads FQNEAQ (reference sequence). The CDR3 sequence: CASSPGTTDTQYF. CDR3 in DNA: TGTGCCAGCAGCCCTGGGACGACAGATACGCAGTATTTT.

This clonotype was counted between two and nine times. CDR3 nucleotides: TGTGCCAGCAGCCAAGGACAGGGAAGTTTATCAGATACGCAGTATTTT. This codes for CASSQGQGSLSDTQYF. The genes are TRBV3-1 and TRBJ2-3; 7 nucleotides align to TRBD1. The CDR3 sequence is 16 residues long. Germline CDR1 LGHDT, CDR2 YNNKEL (reference sequence). Losses at the gene ends were 1 base for V and 4 bases for J; bases not matched to a gene: 8.

The genes are TRBV7-9 and TRBJ1-2; 8 bases match TRBD1. The length of the CDR3 is 14 residues. V was pared by 2 bases and J by 7 bases, with 6 bases of the junction left unmatched. The V gene's germline CDR1 is SEHNR and CDR2 FQNEAQ (reference sequence). The CDR3 nucleotides read TGTGCCAGCAGCTTACAGACAGGGGAGGTTGGCTACACCTTC. This sequence encodes CASSLQTGEVGYTF.

This clonotype showed up just a few times. The rearrangement joins TRBV20-1 to TRBJ2-7; TRBD2 agrees at 9 bases. Germline lookup yields CDR1 DFQATT and CDR2 SNEGSKA (reference sequence). The V and J ends lost 0 bases and 0 bases, in that order; junction bases with no gene match: 6. The CDR3 is made up of 16 amino acids. Here the CDR3 DNA reads TGCAGTGCTAGAGATCCGAGTAGCGGGAGCTCCTACGAGCAGTACTTC. The encoded protein is CSARDPSSGSSYEQYF.

This clonotype was counted only a few times. The chain employs TRBV7-8 and TRBJ2-3; 10 nucleotides match TRBD2. The V and J ends lost 1 base and 2 bases, in that order; junction bases with no gene match: 12. Germline V gene lookup returns CDR1 SGHVS and CDR2 FQNEAQ. The CDR3 has 19 amino acids. The CDR3 region has the DNA TGTGCCAGCAGCTTAGGAACCCTCGGGCTAGCGGGAGACACAGATACGCAGTATTTT. It yields the protein CASSLGTLGLAGDTDTQYF.

This chain uses TRBV12-3 or TRBV12-4 with TRBJ2-4; 9 positions match TRBD2. After removal of 7 bases from V and 3 bases from J, the junction contained 7 bases not matched to a gene. This CDR3 contains 15 residues. CDR3 region: CASNRSGSFKNIQYF. CDR3 nucleotides: TGTGCCAGCAACCGTAGCGGGAGCTTCAAAAACATTCAGTACTTC.

The chain joins TRBV7-8 to TRBJ1-6, with 7 bases aligning to TRBD1. CDR1 is SGHVS and CDR2 is FQNEAQ in the germline V gene. CDR3 length: 15 residues. J lost 9 bases, V lost 0 bases, and 5 bases had no gene match. The CDR3 coding sequence is TGTGCCAGCAGCTTAGCCGCAGGGGGTAGTTCACCCCTCCACTTT. Translating gives CASSLAAGGSSPLHF.

Only a few counts were recorded for this clonotype. CDR3 sequence reads: CATPGEGGENQPQHF. The CDR3 DNA reads as TGTGCCACCCCAGGGGAAGGGGGAGAGAATCAGCCCCAGCATTTT. The rearrangement uses TRBV6-1 and TRBJ1-5, with D possibly being TRBD1 (6 bases). V dropped 10 bases and J dropped 4 bases, with 20 bases sitting between them. The CDR3 loop spans 15 amino acids. CDR1 and CDR2 (germline): MNHNS, SASEGT.

The V call is TRBV12-3 or TRBV12-4, the J call TRBJ2-1, with 10 bases lining up with TRBD2. The CDR3 is 15 amino acids. V was clipped by 8 bases and J by 6 bases; unmatched bases: 10. CDR3 loop: CASGPSGRGFNEQFF. The CDR3 DNA sequence: TGTGCCAGCGGGCCAAGCGGGAGGGGTTTCAATGAGCAGTTCTTC.

In its sample, this clonotype was seen a few times. V and J are TRBV6-2 or TRBV6-3 and TRBJ2-7; D ambiguous. V was clipped by 2 bases and J by 3 bases, with 8 bases between them. The CDR3 loop spans 13 amino acids. Germline loops: CDR1 MNHEY, CDR2 SVGEGT. CDR3 residues: CASSYGQHYEQYF. CDR3 coding DNA: TGTGCCAGCAGTTACGGGCAGCACTACGAGCAGTACTTC.

The genes are TRBV6-6 and TRBJ2-1; 8 nucleotides align to TRBD2. The length of the CDR3 is 16 residues. In germline, CDR1 is MNHNY, CDR2 SVGAGI (reference sequence). V lost 6 bases and J lost 5; bases outside the gene matches: 12. The CDR3 reads CASSPRGRGAHNEQFF. The CDR3 nucleotides are TGTGCCAGCAGCCCTCGGGGGCGGGGGGCCCACAATGAGCAGTTCTTC.

This clonotype has only a few counts. The chain uses TRBV11-3 and TRBJ2-1, with 10 bases lining up with TRBD2. V lost 3 bases to trimming and J lost 8 bases; unmatched junction nucleotides: 7. This CDR3 has 15 amino acids. The germline gives CDR1 SGHNT, CDR2 YENEEA. CDR3 in amino acids: CASSFTSGMVDEQFF. The CDR3, as DNA: TGTGCCAGCAGCTTCACTAGCGGGATGGTAGATGAGCAGTTCTTC. Supplemented by reference TRBV11-3 and TRBJ2-1, the full variable domain reads EAGVVQSPRYKIIEKKQPVAFWCNPISGHNTLYWYLQNLGQGPELLIRYENEEAVDDSQLPKDRFSAERLKGVDSTLKIQPAELGDSAVYLCASSFTSGMVDEQFFGPGTRLTVL.

The chain couples TRBV12-3 or TRBV12-4 to TRBJ1-1; no clear D gene. The ends were cut back, 7 bases at V and 4 bases at J, with 16 bases in the middle. This CDR3 spans 14 amino acids. This CDR3 reads CASNMDGESTEAFF. The CDR3 DNA follows: TGTGCCAGCAATATGGACGGCGAGAGCACTGAAGCTTTCTTT.

This clonotype was counted a few times. The V call is TRBV7-8, the J call TRBJ2-5; a possible D gene is TRBD2 (6 bases). The CDR3 runs 16 residues. Germline V gene lookup returns CDR1 SGHVS and CDR2 FQNEAQ. V dropped 5 bases and J dropped 4 bases, with 20 bases sitting between them. The CDR3 sequence: CASSPPRASGGETQYF. The CDR3 nucleotides are TGTGCCAGCAGCCCCCCCAGGGCCTCCGGGGGAGAGACCCAGTACTTC.

Many counts were recorded for this clonotype. The chain recombines TRBV2 with TRBJ2-7; the D gene is possibly TRBD2 (6 bases). This CDR3 comprises 13 residues. From germline, CDR1 is SNHLY and CDR2 FYNNEI. V was cut by 3 bases and J by 2 bases, with 8 bases left in between. The CDR3 region is CASSEGGAYEQYF. CDR3 DNA: TGTGCCAGCAGTGAGGGAGGTGCCTACGAGCAGTACTTC.

The chain joins TRBV2 to TRBJ2-7; D is unclear. The germline gives CDR1 SNHLY, CDR2 FYNNEI. The CDR3 covers 14 residues. The germline V and J ends were trimmed by 6 bases and 2 bases, with 14 bases remaining between them. The DNA for the CDR3 is TGTGCCAGCAGAAGAAGCGACGGACCCTACGAGCAGTACTTC. It codes for CASRRSDGPYEQYF.

J is TRBJ2-6 and V is TRBV5-1, with D unclear. V was cut by 0 bases and J by 0 bases, with 7 bases left in between. The length of the CDR3 is 16 residues. Germline-derived CDR1 and CDR2 are SGHRS and YFSETQ. This CDR3 reads CASSLADSSGANVLTF. The CDR3 DNA reads as TGCGCCAGCAGCTTGGCCGATAGCTCTGGGGCCAACGTCCTGACTTTC. Complete variable domain (other parts from reference TRBV5-1 and TRBJ2-6): KAGVTQTPRYLIKTRGQQVTLSCSPISGHRSVSWYQQTPGQGLQFLFEYFSETQRNKGNFPGRFSGRQFSNSRSEMNVSTLELGDSALYLCASSLADSSGANVLTFGAGSRLTVL.

The chain uses TRBV6-5 and TRBJ2-3; D call uncertain. V was pared by 6 bases and J by 5 bases, with 18 bases between. Germline V gene data show CDR1 as MNHEY and CDR2 as SVGAGI. The CDR3 covers 15 residues. CDR3 nucleotide sequence: TGTGCCAGCAGCCCGAGAGAGGTTCTTGGAGATACGCAGTATTTT. Protein product: CASSPREVLGDTQYF.

This clonotype was counted only a few times. The rearrangement links TRBV7-3 to TRBJ2-3, with 11 bases identical to TRBD2. Germline lookup yields CDR1 SGHTA and CDR2 FQGTGA. The CDR3 loop spans 15 amino acids. The junction had 7 bases not matched to a gene; V was cut back by 5 bases and J by 6 bases. The DNA of the CDR3 is TGTGCCAGCAGCCTTCTGGGGACTAGCGGCGATACGCAGTATTTT. Protein product: CASSLLGTSGDTQYF.

The V and J genes are TRBV7-2 and TRBJ2-5, with 11 positions matching TRBD2. The CDR3 extends over 14 amino acids. J gave up 4 bases and V 4 bases, and 2 bases lay outside the gene matches. The germline V gene encodes CDR1 SGHTA and CDR2 FQGNSA. CDR3 DNA: TGTGCCAGCAGCTCCGGGACTAGCGGAGAGACCCAGTACTTC. Encoded protein: CASSSGTSGETQYF. Full variable domain (remainder filled in from reference TRBV7-2 and TRBJ2-5): GAGVSQSPSNKVTEKGKDVELRCDPISGHTALYWYRQSLGQGLEFLIYFQGNSAPDKSGLPSDRFSAERTGGSVSTLTIQRTQQEDSAVYLCASSSGTSGETQYFGPGTRLLVL.

This clonotype was observed at least ten times. The J gene is TRBJ2-3, the V gene TRBV5-1; D gene unclear. V lost 0 bases, J lost 0 bases, and 5 bases lay in between. The CDR3 totals 14 residues. CDR1 is SGHRS, CDR2 YFSETQ, per germline. DNA of the CDR3: TGCGCCAGCAGCTTGGCCACTAGCACAGATACGCAGTATTTT. Translation gives CASSLATSTDTQYF.

This clonotype has just a few counts. The chain carries TRBV11-3 and TRBJ2-2; 8 bases are shared with TRBD1. J lost 4 bases, V lost 1 base, and 8 bases had no gene match. The CDR3 is 17 residues long. CDR1 and CDR2 (germline): SGHNT, YENEEA. The CDR3 protein is CASSLVLRTGITGELFF. DNA for the CDR3: TGTGCCAGCAGCTTAGTCCTGCGGACAGGGATCACCGGGGAGCTGTTTTTT. Supplemented by reference TRBV11-3 and TRBJ2-2, the full variable domain reads EAGVVQSPRYKIIEKKQPVAFWCNPISGHNTLYWYLQNLGQGPELLIRYENEEAVDDSQLPKDRFSAERLKGVDSTLKIQPAELGDSAVYLCASSLVLRTGITGELFFGEGSRLTVL.

V gene TRBV7-9 combines with J gene TRBJ1-4; 8 bases line up with TRBD1. Germline CDR1 SEHNR, CDR2 FQNEAQ (reference sequence). The CDR3 covers 16 residues. V gave up 5 bases and J gave up 2 bases; unmatched junction bases: 7. The CDR3 is CASSPSRTGTNEKLFF. Written as DNA, the CDR3 is TGTGCCAGCAGCCCCTCACGGACAGGGACTAATGAAAAACTGTTTTTT.

This clonotype has only a few counts. V is TRBV7-9 and J is TRBJ1-2; possibly TRBD1 for D (5 bases). The CDR3 is made up of 15 amino acids. Trimming removed 5 bases from V and 0 bases from J, with 13 bases in between. Germline-derived CDR1 and CDR2 are SEHNR and FQNEAQ (reference sequence). The CDR3 loop is CASSPGRGANYGYTF. DNA of the CDR3: TGTGCCAGCAGCCCAGGGAGGGGTGCTAACTATGGCTACACCTTC.

This chain uses TRBV6-5 with TRBJ2-1; the D gene is possibly TRBD1 (5 bases). The V end lost 5 bases, the J end lost 5 bases, and 10 bases lay between the germline ends. The germline V gene has CDR1 MNHEY and CDR2 SVGAGI. This CDR3 spans 13 amino acids. This CDR3 is CASSLHRNNEQFF. CDR3 nucleotides: TGTGCCAGCAGTCTACACAGGAACAATGAGCAGTTCTTC.

This sequence joins TRBV27 and TRBJ2-7; 13 nucleotides match TRBD2. Germline assignment: CDR1 MNHEY and CDR2 SMNVEV (reference sequence). After removal of 5 bases from V and 0 bases from J, the junction contained 4 bases not matched to a gene. CDR3 size: 16 residues. The CDR3 bases are TGTGCCAGCAGTGCGGGACTAGCGGGGAGCTCCTACGAGCAGTACTTC. Its translation: CASSAGLAGSSYEQYF.

The table lists this clonotype with a few counts. V usage is TRBV29-1 and J usage is TRBJ2-3; no firm D call. Germline V gene lookup returns CDR1 SQVTM and CDR2 ANQGSEA. With 5 bases removed from V and 1 base from J, the gap between germline ends came to 10 bases. The CDR3 length is 13 residues. In DNA form, the CDR3 reads TGCAGCGTTCAAGCCCGGGGCACAGATACGCAGTATTTT. This codes for CSVQARGTDTQYF.

This clonotype has a handful of counts. The chain carries TRBV7-8 and TRBJ2-5, with D possibly matching TRBD2 (6 bases). Trimming removed 5 bases at V and 4 bases at J, with 14 bases between. Looked up from germline, CDR1 is SGHVS and CDR2 is FQNEAQ. The CDR3 length is 14 residues. For the CDR3, the DNA is TGTGCCAGCAGCCGGGGACTGTCCGTAGAGACCCAGTACTTC. Translating it yields CASSRGLSVETQYF.

This chain connects TRBV18 to TRBJ2-5; D unresolved. Germline assignment: CDR1 KGHSH and CDR2 LQKENI. V was pared by 0 bases and J by 5 bases, with 19 bases between. The CDR3 has 17 amino acids. CDR3 nucleotides: TGTGCCAGCTCACCACCGGTTAGGCCCGCTATCTCTGAGACCCAGTACTTC. Amino acid sequence: CASSPPVRPAISETQYF.

The V and J genes are TRBV11-2 and TRBJ2-7, with D possibly TRBD1 on 5 matching bases. CDR3 size: 15 residues. CDR1 is SGHAT, CDR2 FQNNGV, per germline. Trimming removed 2 bases at V and 1 base at J, with 12 bases between. The CDR3 protein is CASSLHSGASYEQYF. CDR3 nucleotide sequence: TGTGCCAGCAGCTTACACAGTGGGGCATCCTACGAGCAGTACTTC.